Listed below are T cell receptor beta chains from one sample, sequenced in a study of regulatory T cells in long-lasting Graves disease. TCRdb re-called the multiplex PCR reads with MiXCR, one entry per CDR3 protein. The table lists around 450,000 distinct CDR3 sequences, around 15% of them singletons. The same data also contributed to another study, on T cells in Graves' hyperthyroidism and ophthalmopathy.

This specimen consisted of peripheral blood mononuclear cells (PBMCs), obtained at new diagnosis, from a patient treated with antithyroid drugs. These receptors all stem from a man aged 40-49 years with Graves disease. Both conserved end residues are part of each CDR3. The order of the fields is J gene, clone size, D gene, V gene, CDR3 DNA, CDR3 protein. A D gene is named only where the DNA matches it firmly. Clone size is shown for a subset of rows, as once, few, many or a class of expanded clone.

TRBJ1-1 many NA TRBV11-2 TGTGCCAGCAGCCCACAGGGCTGGACTGAAGCTTTCTTT CASSPQGWTEAFF
TRBJ2-3 many TRBD2 TRBV29-1 TGCAGCGTCGGGACTAGCGGGAGGGATTGGAGGGATACGCAGTATTTT CSVGTSGRDWRDTQYF
TRBJ2-1 NA TRBD2 TRBV19 TGTGCCAGCAAGACTAGCGGGAGGGTTAATGAGCAGTTCTTC CASKTSGRVNEQFF
TRBJ2-5 many TRBD1 TRBV18 TGTGCCAGCTCGGATCAGGGGGCCAGGACAGAGACCCAGTACTTC CASSDQGARTETQYF
TRBJ1-2 NA NA TRBV25-1 TGTGCCAGCAGCCATGGGCAGAACTATGGCTACACCTTC CASSHGQNYGYTF
TRBJ2-2 many NA TRBV5-1 TGCGCCAGCAGCTTGGCCTTGGGGACCGGGGAGCTGTTTTTT CASSLALGTGELFF
TRBJ2-1 NA TRBD2 TRBV6-2/TRBV6-3 TGTGCCAGCAGTTACTCGACTAGCGGTTTTAACAATGAGCAGTTCTTC CASSYSTSGFNNEQFF
TRBJ2-1 many TRBD2 TRBV7-3 TGTGCCAGCCGACTAGCGGGAACACCCTACAATGAGCAGTTCTTC CASRLAGTPYNEQFF
TRBJ2-5 many NA TRBV6-1 TGTGCCAGCAGTAACAGTTTTGCCGGGGAGACCCAGTACTTC CASSNSFAGETQYF
TRBJ2-5 many NA TRBV7-3 TGTGCCAGCAGCTTAATTGGGGCACAAGAGACCCAGTACTTC CASSLIGAQETQYF
TRBJ2-5 many TRBD1 TRBV5-1 TGCGCCAGCAGCTTGGGGACAGGGGTATTCGAGACCCAGTACTTC CASSLGTGVFETQYF
TRBJ2-7 few TRBD2 TRBV5-1 TGCGCCAGCAGCTTCGTAAGCGGGAGGGCCGGGTCCTACGAGCAGTACTTC CASSFVSGRAGSYEQYF
TRBJ1-1 few NA TRBV14 TGTGCCAGCAGCCAAGATCAGGGGAGGTACACTGAAGCTTTCTTT CASSQDQGRYTEAFF
TRBJ2-7 many NA TRBV28 TGTGCCAGCACCTTCTCCAGGCCCCCCTACGAGCAGTACTTC CASTFSRPPYEQYF
TRBJ2-2 NA TRBD2 TRBV3-1 TGTGCCAGCAGCCGACCTAGCGGGAGATCGGCCGGGGAGCTGTTTTTT CASSRPSGRSAGELFF
TRBJ2-2 few TRBD1 TRBV28 TGTGCCAGCAGTTTCACAGGGGGCTTGGGCGGGGAGCTGTTTTTT CASSFTGGLGGELFF
TRBJ2-5 NA NA TRBV28 TGTGCCAGCAGTTTAATCACAGGGTTAAAAGAGACCCAGTACTTC CASSLITGLKETQYF
TRBJ1-6 few NA TRBV9 TGTGCCAGCAGCGTATCCCATGACGGAACCTCACCCCTCCACTTT CASSVSHDGTSPLHF